Below are 30 T cell receptor beta chains sequenced from a single sample in a study of technical replicates of blood from several donors. Profiling relied on immunoSEQ multiplex PCR, and the TCRdb table lists in-frame clones only, not all of them. This repertoire shows tens of thousands of clones, about 97% found once; its top ten account for under 0.3%. Source material: T cells isolated from PBMCs. These TCRs come from a human donor in good health.

V and J are TRBV28 and TRBJ2-3; 10 nucleotides align to TRBD2. CDR3 length: 22 residues. CDR1 is MDHEN, CDR2 SYDVKM, per germline. The V and J ends lost 4 bases and 2 bases, in that order; junction bases with no gene match: 24. The CDR3, as DNA: TGTGCCAGCAGTTCCCTAGAGTTCCCTGGTAAGGCTAGCGGGGGATTCACAGATACGCAGTATTTT. Translating gives CASSSLEFPGKASGGFTDTQYF.

The chain joins TRBV15 to TRBJ2-1; 7 nucleotides match TRBD2. Germline assignment: CDR1 LNHNV and CDR2 YYDKDF (reference sequence). V lost 1 base to trimming and J lost 3 bases; unmatched junction nucleotides: 6. This CDR3 comprises 16 residues. This CDR3 reads CATSRGSGTYYNEQFF. As DNA, the CDR3 is TGTGCCACCAGCAGAGGGAGCGGGACCTACTACAATGAGCAGTTCTTC.

CDR3: CASSFLSEGEQYF. The CDR3 coding sequence is TGTGCCAGCAGCTTTCTTTCCGAGGGAGAGCAGTACTTC. V and J are TRBV5-6 and TRBJ2-7; D might be TRBD2 (5 bases). The V and J ends lost 2 bases and 7 bases respectively, with 13 bases between them. The CDR3 is made up of 13 amino acids. The germline CDR1 and CDR2 sequences are SGHDT and YYEEEE. The variable domain in full, with the rest retrieved from reference TRBV5-6 and TRBJ2-7, is DAGVTQSPTHLIKTRGQQVTLRCSPKSGHDTVSWYQQALGQGPQFIFQYYEEEERQRGNFPDRFSGHQFPNYSSELNVNALLLGDSALYLCASSFLSEGEQYFGPGTRLTVT.

This chain links TRBV4-1 with TRBJ2-2, with 8 nucleotides matching TRBD2. The germline gives CDR1 MGHRA, CDR2 YSYEKL. With 1 base clipped from V and 6 bases from J, the junction kept 13 bases outside the gene matches. CDR3 length: 18 amino acids. CDR3 sequence: CASSQVLERERGAGELFF. CDR3 nucleotide sequence: TGCGCCAGCAGCCAAGTACTCGAGCGGGAGCGGGGCGCCGGGGAGCTGTTTTTT.

V and J are TRBV27 and TRBJ1-5; TRBD1 is a possible D gene (5 bases). CDR1 is MNHEY, CDR2 SMNVEV, per germline (reference sequence). The CDR3 is 14 residues long. Trimming stripped 10 bases from V and 6 bases from J, with 19 bases between. CDR3 in amino acids: CATATGREGQPQHF. The CDR3 DNA reads TGTGCCACCGCTACGGGCAGGGAAGGTCAGCCCCAGCATTTT.

This chain joins TRBV10-3 and TRBJ1-1; 11 bases map to TRBD1. The CDR3 contains 15 residues. The V gene's germline CDR1 is ENHRY and CDR2 SYGVKD. V gave up 5 bases and J gave up 3 bases; unmatched junction bases: 5. In DNA form, the CDR3 reads TGTGCCATCAGTAACGGACAGGGGGCGGACACTGAAGCTTTCTTT. It encodes CAISNGQGADTEAFF.

The V call is TRBV5-4, the J call TRBJ1-2, with TRBD1 identical over 7 bases. Germline loops: CDR1 SGHNT, CDR2 YYREEE (reference sequence). Trimming at V came to 4 bases and at J to 8 bases, leaving 5 bases not matched to a gene. The CDR3 has 12 amino acids. CDR3 in amino acids: CASSTGDPGYTF. CDR3 coding DNA: TGTGCCAGCAGCACAGGGGATCCGGGCTACACCTTC.

The V and J genes are TRBV7-2 and TRBJ2-7; D is perhaps TRBD2 (6 bases). Germline V gives CDR1 SGHTA, CDR2 FQGNSA. V was cut by 3 bases and J by 3 bases, with 9 bases left in between. CDR3 length: 13 residues. The chain's CDR3 is CASSFGGFYEQYF. CDR3 bases: TGTGCCAGCAGCTTCGGGGGATTCTACGAGCAGTACTTC.

The V gene is TRBV11-3, the J gene TRBJ1-5; D is ambiguous. The length of the CDR3 is 14 residues. Germline V gene lookup returns CDR1 SGHNT and CDR2 YENEEA. With 5 bases removed from V and 4 bases from J, the gap between germline ends came to 12 bases. CDR3 nucleotide sequence: TGTGCCAGCAGCCGCCGGGTCAAAAATCAGCCCCAGCATTTT. This gives the protein CASSRRVKNQPQHF.

In its sample, this clone was seen once. V gene TRBV7-6 combines with J gene TRBJ2-3, with D possibly matching TRBD2 (7 bases). Germline CDR1 SGHVS, CDR2 FNYEAQ. The CDR3 length is 15 residues. V lost 7 bases, J lost 6 bases, and 20 bases lay in between. For the CDR3, the DNA is TGTGCCAGCACCGACGCGGGGGCCTCATTCGATACGCAGTATTTT. This codes for CASTDAGASFDTQYF.

The chain is built from TRBV18 and TRBJ2-5, with D possibly TRBD1 on 5 matching bases. The germline V gene has CDR1 KGHSH and CDR2 LQKENI. The length of the CDR3 is 14 residues. V shed 1 base and J shed 5 bases, with 11 bases lying between them. DNA of the CDR3: TGTGCCAGCTCACCACAGGGGTCTTGGGAGACCCAGTACTTC. Translation gives CASSPQGSWETQYF. Variable domain in full (rest from reference TRBV18 and TRBJ2-5): NAGVMQNPRHLVRRRGQEARLRCSPMKGHSHVYWYRQLPEEGLKFMVYLQKENIIDESGMPKERFSAEFPKEGPSILRIQQVVRGDSAAYFCASSPQGSWETQYFGPGTRLLVL.

V is TRBV11-3 and J is TRBJ2-5; D not certain. CDR3 length: 12 amino acids. CDR1 is SGHNT, CDR2 YENEEA, per germline. The V gene lost 1 base and the J gene lost 3 bases, with 3 bases spanning the gap. The CDR3 nucleotides read TGTGCCAGCAGCTTAGCGGAAGAGACCCAGTACTTC. It encodes CASSLAEETQYF.

The V gene is TRBV11-2, the J gene TRBJ1-4, with D tentatively TRBD1 (6 bases). Germline-derived CDR1 and CDR2 are SGHAT and FQNNGV. The germline V and J ends were trimmed by 1 base and 4 bases, with 10 bases remaining between them. The length of the CDR3 is 15 residues. CDR3 nucleotide sequence: TGTGCCAGCAGCTTAGGGGACACCTTTAATGAAAAACTGTTTTTT. Translated, it gives CASSLGDTFNEKLFF.

This sequence joins TRBV6-5 and TRBJ2-7; 7 bases match TRBD2. The CDR3 totals 14 residues. J was trimmed by 3 bases and V by 7 bases; bases with no gene match: 9. The germline gives CDR1 MNHEY, CDR2 SVGAGI. CDR3 in amino acids: CASTNPGLVYEQYF. CDR3 DNA: TGTGCCAGCACCAACCCCGGACTAGTCTACGAGCAGTACTTC.

The CDR3 DNA follows: TGTGCCAGCAGTTACTCATCGGGTTTAAATCAGCCCCAGCATTTT. Amino acids: CASSYSSGLNQPQHF. The chain employs TRBV6-5 and TRBJ1-5, with no clear D. The CDR3 is 15 amino acids. V gave up 0 bases and J gave up 4 bases, with 10 bases separating them. Germline V gene sequence: CDR1 MNHEY, CDR2 SVGAGI.

CDR3 sequence reads: CASLPRMGHTEAFF. The CDR3 coding sequence is TGTGCCAGCCTTCCCAGGATGGGCCACACTGAAGCTTTCTTT. The V gene is TRBV6-5, the J gene TRBJ1-1; no definite D call. The V gene's germline CDR1 is MNHEY and CDR2 SVGAGI. The CDR3 spans 14 residues. V was cut by 8 bases and J by 3 bases, with 16 bases left in between.

This rearrangement joins TRBV6-6 to TRBJ2-3; unclear D gene. Germline lookup yields CDR1 MNHNY and CDR2 SVGAGI (reference sequence). V was shortened by 1 base and J by 6 bases, with 5 bases between the two germline ends. The CDR3 runs to 12 residues. CDR3 sequence: CASSYFLDTQYF. CDR3 nucleotides: TGTGCCAGCAGTTACTTTCTGGATACGCAGTATTTT.

The chain links TRBV28 to TRBJ1-1, with a tentative D call TRBD1 (6 bases). V shed 4 bases and J shed 1 base, with 10 bases lying between them. This CDR3 contains 14 residues. Per germline, CDR1 MDHEN and CDR2 SYDVKM. The CDR3 DNA is TGTGCCAGCAGTTCTCAGGGGACGAACACTGAAGCTTTCTTT. It encodes CASSSQGTNTEAFF.

The rearrangement uses TRBV6-5 and TRBJ2-3; 9 bases line up with TRBD2. V shed 3 bases, J shed 6 bases, and the junction held 7 bases outside the gene matches. Germline loops: CDR1 MNHEY, CDR2 SVGAGI. The CDR3 is 15 amino acids. CDR3 in amino acids: CASSYIAGELDTQYF. The CDR3 DNA reads as TGTGCCAGCAGTTATATAGCGGGAGAATTGGATACGCAGTATTTT.

The V gene is TRBV7-8, the J gene TRBJ2-2; 9 bases are a match to TRBD1. CDR3 length: 14 amino acids. V lost 11 bases, J lost 5 bases, and 9 bases stayed unmatched. Germline assignment: CDR1 SGHVS and CDR2 FQNEAQ. The CDR3 protein is CAGEDRGKTGELFF. The CDR3 DNA follows: TGTGCCGGCGAGGACAGGGGAAAGACCGGGGAGCTGTTTTTT. The complete variable domain, with remaining parts taken from reference TRBV7-8 and TRBJ2-2, reads GAGVSQSPRYKVAKRGQDVALRCDPISGHVSLFWYQQALGQGPEFLTYFQNEAQLDKSGLPSDRFFAERPEGSVSTLKIQRTQQEDSAVYLCAGEDRGKTGELFFGEGSRLTVL.

The gene calls are TRBV9 and TRBJ2-1; TRBD1 matches 7 bases. The V gene end was trimmed by 3 bases and the J gene end by 0 bases; junction bases not matched to a gene: 3. This CDR3 region has 15 residues. The germline gives CDR1 SGDLS, CDR2 YYNGEE. CDR3 amino acids: CASSARGSSYNEQFF. The CDR3 nucleotides are TGTGCCAGCAGCGCCAGGGGGAGCTCCTACAATGAGCAGTTCTTC.

The chain combines TRBV6-4 with TRBJ2-1; 10 positions match TRBD2. This CDR3 region has 14 residues. Germline V gene sequence: CDR1 MRHNA, CDR2 SNTAGT. V lost 1 base to trimming and J lost 9 bases; unmatched junction nucleotides: 3. This CDR3 reads CASSDWRTSGEQFF. The CDR3 DNA reads TGTGCCAGCAGTGACTGGCGGACTAGCGGTGAGCAGTTCTTC.

CDR3 sequence (DNA): TGTGCCATTTCCCGTGACAGGGACAATGAGCAGTTCTTC. This sequence encodes CAISRDRDNEQFF. The chain is built from TRBV19 and TRBJ2-1; 7 bases are shared with TRBD1. The CDR3 runs to 13 residues. The V segment lost 10 bases and the J segment 5 bases; nucleotides outside the gene matches: 8. CDR1 and CDR2 (germline): LNHDA, SQIVND (reference sequence).

This clone has just one count. The chain links TRBV7-3 to TRBJ2-1; 9 bases are shared with TRBD1. Germline-derived CDR1 and CDR2 are SGHTA and FQGTGA. The CDR3 totals 13 residues. The J segment lost 6 bases and the V segment lost 5 bases, leaving 2 bases of the junction unmatched. CDR3 protein: CASSPQGANEQFF. The CDR3 region has the DNA TGTGCCAGCAGCCCACAGGGGGCCAATGAGCAGTTCTTC.

The rearrangement uses TRBV6-5 and TRBJ2-7; D remains ambiguous. With 3 bases removed from V and 4 bases from J, the gap between germline ends came to 10 bases. This CDR3 contains 13 residues. From germline, CDR1 is MNHEY and CDR2 SVGAGI. Here the CDR3 reads CASSYYESYEQYF. CDR3 coding DNA: TGTGCCAGCAGTTATTACGAGAGTTACGAGCAGTACTTC.

The chain links TRBV30 to TRBJ1-1; D call uncertain. CDR3 length equals 13 residues. Trimming cost V 8 bases and J 1 base, with 14 bases left between them. Germline CDR1 is GTSNPN and CDR2 is SVGIG (reference sequence). CDR3 in amino acids: CAGEVTRNTEAFF. The CDR3 coding sequence is TGTGCCGGAGAGGTCACCAGGAACACTGAAGCTTTCTTT.

The chain recombines TRBV11-2 with TRBJ2-5; 7 bases fit TRBD2. Losses at the gene ends were 4 bases for V and 2 bases for J; bases not matched to a gene: 1. This CDR3 comprises 13 residues. CDR1 is SGHAT, CDR2 FQNNGV, per germline. CDR3 bases: TGTGCCAGCAGCTCGGGACTACAAGAGACCCAGTACTTC. The encoded protein is CASSSGLQETQYF. The whole variable domain, remainder taken from reference TRBV11-2 and TRBJ2-5, is EAGVAQSPRYKIIEKRQSVAFWCNPISGHATLYWYQQILGQGPKLLIQFQNNGVVDDSQLPKDRFSAERLKGVDSTLKIQPAKLEDSAVYLCASSSGLQETQYFGPGTRLLVL.

The V and J genes are TRBV21-1 and TRBJ2-5; the table's D call TRBD1 went unverified against the DNA. TRBV21-1 is tagged as a pseudogene. The CDR3 is 17 amino acids. CDR3 nucleotides: TGTGCCAGCAGCAAACAGGGGGCCCACTTGTGTCACGAGACCCAGTACTTC. This gives the protein CASSKQGAHLCHETQYF.

The chain has TRBV27 and TRBJ1-2; the D is unclear. The V end was cut by 4 bases, the J end by 8 bases, with 14 bases between. There are 13 residues in the CDR3. Germline values: CDR1 MNHEY, CDR2 SMNVEV (reference sequence). The CDR3 bases are TGTGCCAGCAGTTATACTAACGGCAGCGGCTACACCTTC. It translates to CASSYTNGSGYTF.

In its sample, this clone was seen once. V usage is TRBV4-2 and J usage is TRBJ1-3, with D uncertain. CDR1 is LGHNA and CDR2 is YNFKEQ in the germline V gene. V was pared by 0 bases and J by 4 bases, with 4 bases between. The CDR3 is 13 amino acids. The DNA for the CDR3 is TGTGCCAGCAGCCAAGACGGGGGAAACACCATATATTTT. Protein: CASSQDGGNTIYF.